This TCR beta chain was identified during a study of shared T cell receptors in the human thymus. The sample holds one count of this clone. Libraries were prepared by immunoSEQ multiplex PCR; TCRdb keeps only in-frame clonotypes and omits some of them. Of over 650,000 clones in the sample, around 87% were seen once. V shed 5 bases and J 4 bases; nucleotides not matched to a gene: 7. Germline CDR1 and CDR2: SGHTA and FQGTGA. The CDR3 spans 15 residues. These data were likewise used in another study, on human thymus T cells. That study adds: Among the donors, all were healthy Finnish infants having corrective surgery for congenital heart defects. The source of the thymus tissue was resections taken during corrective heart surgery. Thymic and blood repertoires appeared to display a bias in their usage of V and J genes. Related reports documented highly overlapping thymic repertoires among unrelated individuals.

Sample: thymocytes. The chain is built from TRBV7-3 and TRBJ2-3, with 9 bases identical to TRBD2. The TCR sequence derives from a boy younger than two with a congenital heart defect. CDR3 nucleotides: TGTGCCAGCAGCGCCCGCGGGGGGGCCTCAGATACGCAGTATTTT. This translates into CASSARGGASDTQYF.